This TCR beta chain was identified in a study of T cells in Graves' hyperthyroidism and ophthalmopathy. This clonotype has a handful of counts. The antigen is undetermined. One end of the junction fails to match germline, which may point to a read error. Orbital computed tomography, thyroid ultrasound, serum thyroxine and TRAb, and clinical symptoms together informed the diagnoses. PBMCs were sourced from approximately 10 ml fresh peripheral blood. General observations from the study: The authors' 13 V-J model separated ophthalmopathy from stable hyperthyroidism.

The TCR beta CDR3 regions underwent amplification using RNA transcripts as the source. With the HTBI primer set, the TCR CDR3 went through a first round of RT-PCR. TCRdb used MiXCR to reprocess the multiplex PCR reads, holding one entry per CDR3 protein. The data contain about half a million distinct CDR3 sequences, around 22% of them seen just once; the ten biggest clones take up around 11%. The CDR3 is 15 amino acids. The V gene's germline CDR1 is SGHAT and CDR2 FQNNGV. The sample comprised blood. The origin of this receptor is a woman between 25 and 40 years old with Graves' ophthalmopathy. This chain connects TRBV11-2 to TRBJ1-5; D is unresolved. The CDR3 is CASSRTQANNQPQHF. The CDR3 DNA is TGTGCCAGCAGCCGAACTCAGGCTAACAATCAGCCTCAGCATTTT. Complete variable domain (other parts from reference TRBV11-2 and TRBJ1-5): EAGVAQSPRYKIIEKRQSVAFWCNPISGHATLYWYQQILGQGPKLLIQFQNNGVVDDSQLPKDRFSAERLKGVDSTLKIQPAKLEDSAVYLCASSRTQANNQPQHFGDGTRLSIL.